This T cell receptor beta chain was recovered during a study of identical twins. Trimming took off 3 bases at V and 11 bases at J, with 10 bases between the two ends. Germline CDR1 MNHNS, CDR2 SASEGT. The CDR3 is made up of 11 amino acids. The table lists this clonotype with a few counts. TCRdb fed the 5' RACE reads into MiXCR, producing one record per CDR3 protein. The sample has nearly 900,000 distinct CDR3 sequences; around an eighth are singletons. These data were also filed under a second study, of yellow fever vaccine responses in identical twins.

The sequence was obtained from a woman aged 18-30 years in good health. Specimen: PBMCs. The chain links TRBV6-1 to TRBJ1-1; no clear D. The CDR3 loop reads CASSDFGVAFF. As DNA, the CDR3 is TGTGCCAGCAGTGATTTCGGGGTGGCTTTCTTT.